Presented here are 14 T cell receptor beta chains from one specimen sequenced in a study of CD8 T cells in ankylosing spondylitis (dated by TCRdb to the late 2010s). Study-wide conclusions, independent of this receptor: A TCR beta motif of several highly homologous amino acid variants appeared characteristic of blood from ankylosing spondylitis patients.

Their antigens are not known. The receptor library was made with 5' RACE. The instrument given in TCRdb is Illumina HiSeq 2500. The public reads were reanalyzed by TCRdb: fastp trimming at Q25, MiXCR alignment, in-frame beta chains only. Every distinct CDR3 protein forms one entry, paired with its most common genes and DNA. The sample table records around 480,000 distinct CDR3 sequences; about a sixth of these occur just once. Jointly, the top ten make up approximately 1% of the sample. Sequences were obtained from blood, either unsorted or a sorted T cell fraction (not recorded which). Receptors originate from a male donor with ankylosing spondylitis.

This clonotype was counted only a few times. The rearrangement links TRBV7-8 to TRBJ2-2, with 9 nucleotides matching TRBD1. From germline, CDR1 is SGHVS and CDR2 FQNEAQ. The CDR3 sequence is 17 residues long. Trimming took 2 bases from V and 2 from J; bases not matched to a gene: 6. CDR3 sequence reads: CASSLRGQGKNTGELFF. CDR3 DNA: TGTGCCAGCAGCTTAAGGGGACAGGGCAAAAACACCGGGGAGCTGTTTTTT. Looking up the rest from reference TRBV7-8 and TRBJ2-2 gives the full variable domain: GAGVSQSPRYKVAKRGQDVALRCDPISGHVSLFWYQQALGQGPEFLTYFQNEAQLDKSGLPSDRFFAERPEGSVSTLKIQRTQQEDSAVYLCASSLRGQGKNTGELFFGEGSRLTVL.

The chain links TRBV25-1 to TRBJ2-5; 8 nucleotides line up with TRBD1. CDR1 is MGHDK and CDR2 is SYGVNS in the germline V gene. The CDR3 has 16 amino acids. V dropped 1 base and J dropped 4; count of bases not matched to a gene: 8. Here the CDR3 reads CASSEWRDRGGETQYF. For the CDR3, the DNA is TGTGCCAGCAGTGAATGGCGTGACAGGGGAGGAGAGACCCAGTACTTC. Full variable domain (outside the CDR3, taken from reference TRBV25-1 and TRBJ2-5): EADIYQTPRYLVIGTGKKITLECSQTMGHDKMYWYQQDPGMELHLIHYSYGVNSTEKGDLSSESTVSRIRTEHFPLTLESARPSHTSQYLCASSEWRDRGGETQYFGPGTRLLVL.

In this sample, this clonotype turned up a few times. The chain employs TRBV12-3 or TRBV12-4 and TRBJ1-1, with 8 bases fitting TRBD1. J lost 4 bases, V lost 11 bases, and 15 bases had no gene match. The CDR3 consists of 15 residues. CDR3 loop: CADRGEGGLGTEAFF. DNA of the CDR3: TGTGCCGACAGGGGAGAGGGAGGTTTGGGCACTGAAGCTTTCTTT.

The rearrangement links TRBV7-2 to TRBJ1-2, with D unresolved. In germline, CDR1 is SGHTA, CDR2 FQGNSA. The CDR3 totals 13 residues. The V gene lost 5 bases and the J gene lost 8 bases, with 15 bases spanning the gap. The CDR3 is CASSPIVAGGYTF. CDR3 DNA: TGTGCCAGCAGCCCCATTGTAGCCGGGGGCTACACCTTC.

The chain has TRBV28 and TRBJ2-7; unclear D gene. Germline CDR1 is MDHEN and CDR2 is SYDVKM. With 4 bases removed from V and 3 bases from J, the gap between germline ends came to 16 bases. The CDR3 is 15 residues long. CDR3 sequence reads: CASSSGWQRYYEQYF. In DNA, the CDR3 is TGTGCCAGCAGTTCAGGTTGGCAGAGATACTACGAGCAGTACTTC.

This rearrangement joins TRBV9 to TRBJ2-2; D call uncertain. The CDR3 is made up of 15 amino acids. Germline assignment: CDR1 SGDLS and CDR2 YYNGEE. V was pared by 4 bases and J by 2 bases, with 12 bases between. CDR3 amino acids: CASSPGTDNTGELFF. The CDR3 DNA sequence: TGTGCCAGCAGCCCAGGCACAGACAACACCGGGGAGCTGTTTTTT.

This clonotype was seen at least ten times. Written as DNA, the CDR3 is TGTGCCAGCAGCCAGACCTTATACACCGGGGAGCTGTTTTTT. Residues: CASSQTLYTGELFF. This chain uses TRBV12-3 or TRBV12-4 with TRBJ2-2; D remains unclear. This CDR3 is 14 amino acids long. Trimming left V 6 bases short and J 3 bases short, with 11 bases between.

This clonotype was detected a few times. V usage is TRBV5-5 and J usage is TRBJ2-7, with D possibly being TRBD1 (5 bases). The V gene's germline CDR1 is SGHKS and CDR2 YYEKEE (reference sequence). This CDR3 contains 15 residues. Trimming left V 0 bases short and J 0 bases short, with 10 bases between. The CDR3 coding sequence is TGTGCCAGCAGCTTGGTACAGGTAAACTCCTACGAGCAGTACTTC. This codes for CASSLVQVNSYEQYF.

The genes are TRBV20-1 and TRBJ1-6, with 8 bases lining up with TRBD1. The V and J ends lost 0 bases and 5 bases, in that order; junction bases with no gene match: 9. Germline values: CDR1 DFQATT, CDR2 SNEGSKA (reference sequence). This CDR3 region has 17 residues. The CDR3 DNA reads as TGCAGTGCTAGAGATAGAGGCCAGGGGGCAGATAATTCACCCCTCCACTTT. Protein product: CSARDRGQGADNSPLHF.

The genes are TRBV20-1 and TRBJ2-7, with D unresolved. Germline V lookup: CDR1 DFQATT, CDR2 SNEGSKA (reference sequence). Trimming cost V 2 bases and J 3 bases, with 11 bases left between them. There are 13 residues in the CDR3. In nucleotides, the CDR3 is TGCAGTGCTAGAACTTCAAGTAACTACGAGCAGTACTTC. Translated: CSARTSSNYEQYF.

The sample holds many counts of this clonotype. Compared with germline, one end of the junction differs, possibly owing to a read error. The chain joins TRBV5-1 to TRBJ2-5; no definite D call. Germline V gene sequence: CDR1 SGHRS, CDR2 YFSETQ. CDR3 size: 12 residues. CDR3 sequence (DNA): TGTGCCAGCAGCTTAGTTCAAGAGACCCAGTACTTC. The encoded protein is CASSLVQETQYF.

The J gene is TRBJ2-1, the V gene TRBV20-1; 9 bases fit TRBD1. V was pared by 7 bases and J by 3 bases, with 7 bases of the junction left unmatched. This CDR3 is 14 amino acids long. Germline-derived CDR1 and CDR2 are DFQATT and SNEGSKA (reference sequence). The CDR3 here is CSGKGTGFYNEQFF. The CDR3 coding sequence is TGCAGTGGGAAGGGGACAGGGTTCTACAATGAGCAGTTCTTC.

This clonotype was observed a handful of times. The J gene is TRBJ2-7, the V gene TRBV11-3; D possibly corresponds to TRBD1 (6 bases). CDR3 length equals 13 residues. From germline, CDR1 is SGHNT and CDR2 YENEEA. With 5 bases removed from V and 3 bases from J, the gap between germline ends came to 11 bases. The CDR3 nucleotides are TGTGCCAGCAGCGTAACACAGGGCTACGAGCAGTACTTC. It translates to CASSVTQGYEQYF. The entire variable domain, with the rest obtained from reference TRBV11-3 and TRBJ2-7, is as follows: EAGVVQSPRYKIIEKKQPVAFWCNPISGHNTLYWYLQNLGQGPELLIRYENEEAVDDSQLPKDRFSAERLKGVDSTLKIQPAELGDSAVYLCASSVTQGYEQYFGPGTRLTVT.

The rearrangement joins TRBV2 to TRBJ1-1, with D possibly being TRBD1 (6 bases). Between the trimmed V and J ends, which lost 7 bases and 1 base, there was a span of 13 bases. Germline-derived CDR1 and CDR2 are SNHLY and FYNNEI. CDR3 size: 14 residues. CDR3 in DNA: TGTGCCAGCATATCGACAGGTCCGAACACTGAAGCTTTCTTT. Translation gives CASISTGPNTEAFF.